The 22 T cell receptor beta chains below come from one sample, sequenced in a study of blood T cell repertoires in COVID-19. The method was immunoSEQ multiplex PCR; TCRdb's version includes in-frame clones alone and lacks a portion of them. The data contain some 200,000 clones, 88% of them singletons. Sequences were obtained from peripheral blood. These receptors were obtained from a man aged 40-55 years with active or convalescent COVID-19.

The V call is TRBV28, the J call TRBJ2-7; 12 bases align to TRBD2. This CDR3 is 15 amino acids long. V trimming: 5 bases; J trimming: 3 bases; junction bases outside the gene matches: 5. Germline CDR1 and CDR2: MDHEN and SYDVKM. As DNA, the CDR3 is TGTGCCAGCAGTCCCGGACTAGCGGGAATCTACGAGCAGTACTTC. It yields the protein CASSPGLAGIYEQYF.

The chain couples TRBV19 to TRBJ2-4, with 10 bases that match TRBD1. In germline, CDR1 is LNHDA, CDR2 SQIVND (reference sequence). The CDR3 consists of 20 residues. V lost 7 bases to trimming and J lost 1 base; unmatched junction nucleotides: 19. The CDR3 loop reads CASTPLGTGEQGVAKNIQYF. In nucleotides, the CDR3 is TGTGCCAGTACTCCACTAGGGACAGGGGAACAGGGAGTGGCCAAAAACATTCAGTACTTC.

V is TRBV25-1 and J is TRBJ1-3; 8 bases are a match to TRBD1. The length of the CDR3 is 15 residues. Looked up from germline, CDR1 is MGHDK and CDR2 is SYGVNS. V gave up 3 bases and J gave up 2 bases; unmatched junction bases: 3. Here the CDR3 reads CASSDATGAGNTIYF. The CDR3 DNA reads as TGTGCCAGCAGTGATGCGACAGGGGCTGGAAACACCATATATTTT.

The V call is TRBV5-1, the J call TRBJ2-6; 7 nucleotides match TRBD1. CDR1 and CDR2 from the germline V gene are SGHRS and YFSETQ. V shed 5 bases and J 1 base; nucleotides not matched to a gene: 9. The CDR3 totals 17 residues. The CDR3 DNA follows: TGCGCCAGCAGTCCGGGACAGCTTAGGTCTGGGGCCAACGTCCTGACTTTC. Translation gives CASSPGQLRSGANVLTF. The full variable domain, completed using reference TRBV5-1 and TRBJ2-6, is KAGVTQTPRYLIKTRGQQVTLSCSPISGHRSVSWYQQTPGQGLQFLFEYFSETQRNKGNFPGRFSGRQFSNSRSEMNVSTLELGDSALYLCASSPGQLRSGANVLTFGAGSRLTVL.

The chain joins TRBV6-5 to TRBJ2-1, with TRBD2 matching 7 bases. The CDR3 has 14 amino acids. V lost 5 bases and J lost 0; bases outside the gene matches: 1. Germline CDR1 MNHEY, CDR2 SVGAGI. Written as DNA, the CDR3 is TGTGCCAGCAGTCGCGGGAGCTCCTACAATGAGCAGTTCTTC. Translation: CASSRGSSYNEQFF.

The chain employs TRBV19 and TRBJ2-3; 14 bases line up with TRBD2. Germline CDR1 LNHDA, CDR2 SQIVND (reference sequence). This CDR3 comprises 14 residues. With V trimmed by 8 bases and J by 4 bases, 2 bases remained unmatched. The CDR3 reads CASRLAGGPDTQYF. CDR3 in DNA: TGTGCCAGTCGACTAGCGGGAGGGCCAGATACGCAGTATTTT.

The V gene is TRBV27, the J gene TRBJ2-1, with 8 bases fitting TRBD2. The CDR3 totals 12 residues. Germline V CDR1 and CDR2: MNHEY, SMNVEV (reference sequence). V lost 5 bases and J lost 12; bases outside the gene matches: 6. DNA for the CDR3: TGTGCCAGCAGTGACGGGACTAGGGGGCAGTTCTTC. As protein: CASSDGTRGQFF.

The V gene is TRBV6-2 or TRBV6-3, the J gene TRBJ1-1; maybe TRBD1 (6 bases). The CDR3 covers 14 residues. V lost 5 bases and J lost 0, with 10 bases in between. CDR1 MNHEY and CDR2 SVGEGT come from the germline V gene. The CDR3 is CASSKQGLNTEAFF. CDR3 DNA: TGTGCCAGCAGTAAACAGGGTTTGAACACTGAAGCTTTCTTT.

The chain couples TRBV4-1 to TRBJ1-4; D gene unclear. CDR1 is MGHRA, CDR2 YSYEKL, per germline. This CDR3 has 14 amino acids. Trimming removed 5 bases from V and 2 bases from J, with 9 bases in between. The CDR3 DNA follows: TGCGCCAGCAGCTTTCCGGGGACTAATGAAAAACTGTTTTTT. This gives the protein CASSFPGTNEKLFF.

This clone was observed a single time. This rearrangement joins TRBV9 to TRBJ2-2, with a weak D call TRBD2 (7 bases). Trimming removed 4 bases from V and 6 bases from J, with 25 bases in between. Germline V gives CDR1 SGDLS, CDR2 YYNGEE. This CDR3 is built from 18 residues. The CDR3 loop reads CASSTFPREGGTPGELFF. DNA for the CDR3: TGTGCCAGCAGCACCTTTCCGCGTGAGGGGGGGACTCCCGGGGAGCTGTTTTTT.

This chain joins TRBV12-5 and TRBJ1-6; D ambiguous. The CDR3 has 13 amino acids. Germline CDR1 reads LGHNT; CDR2 reads FRNRAP. Trimming stripped 4 bases from V and 7 bases from J, with 8 bases between. CDR3 region: CASGWRQNSPLHF. CDR3 coding DNA: TGTGCTAGTGGTTGGCGGCAAAATTCACCCCTCCACTTT.

This chain connects TRBV5-1 to TRBJ2-7, with a tentative D call TRBD2 (6 bases). V was clipped by 4 bases and J by 2 bases, with 13 bases between them. From germline, CDR1 is SGHRS and CDR2 YFSETQ. This CDR3 spans 14 amino acids. The CDR3 protein is CASSGGLSAYEQYF. Here the CDR3 DNA reads TGCGCCAGCAGCGGGGGGTTGTCCGCCTACGAGCAGTACTTC. The full variable domain, rest sourced from reference TRBV5-1 and TRBJ2-7, is KAGVTQTPRYLIKTRGQQVTLSCSPISGHRSVSWYQQTPGQGLQFLFEYFSETQRNKGNFPGRFSGRQFSNSRSEMNVSTLELGDSALYLCASSGGLSAYEQYFGPGTRLTVT.

The V call is TRBV20-1, the J call TRBJ1-4; TRBD1 matches 9 bases. This CDR3 spans 16 amino acids. Germline CDR1 DFQATT, CDR2 SNEGSKA (reference sequence). The ends lost 3 bases at V and 7 bases at J; junction bases unmatched: 12. The chain's CDR3 is CSASNRGQGLGEKLFF. In DNA, the CDR3 is TGCAGTGCTAGTAACAGGGGGCAAGGACTGGGTGAAAAACTGTTTTTT.

This sequence joins TRBV7-2 and TRBJ1-1, with 7 bases identical to TRBD1. Trimming took 6 bases from V and 0 from J; bases not matched to a gene: 4. CDR3 length equals 14 residues. Looked up from germline, CDR1 is SGHTA and CDR2 is FQGNSA. The CDR3 loop reads CASRGQIMNTEAFF. The CDR3 DNA follows: TGTGCCAGCAGGGGACAGATCATGAACACTGAAGCTTTCTTT.

This clone showed up just once. The chain has TRBV4-3 and TRBJ2-3; TRBD2 aligns across 7 bases. The CDR3 contains 15 residues. Germline V gives CDR1 LGHNA, CDR2 YSLEER. V was pared by 2 bases and J by 0 bases, with 2 bases of the junction left unmatched. DNA for the CDR3: TGCGCCAGCAGCCAACTAGCGGAGAGCACAGATACGCAGTATTTT. Its protein product is CASSQLAESTDTQYF.

This rearrangement joins TRBV19 to TRBJ1-4, with TRBD1 matching 7 bases. The V gene end was trimmed by 6 bases and the J gene end by 8 bases; junction bases not matched to a gene: 12. The length of the CDR3 is 15 residues. Germline assignment: CDR1 LNHDA and CDR2 SQIVND (reference sequence). CDR3 in amino acids: CASSNESNRGEKLFF. The CDR3 DNA reads as TGTGCCAGTAGCAACGAGAGCAACAGGGGAGAAAAACTGTTTTTT.

This clone was counted only a few times. The chain employs TRBV6-2 or TRBV6-3 and TRBJ1-2; maybe TRBD1 (5 bases). With 4 bases removed from V and 3 bases from J, the gap between germline ends came to 9 bases. Germline-derived CDR1 and CDR2 are MNHEY and SVGEGT. The CDR3 is 13 residues long. The CDR3: CASSSDSYYGYTF. Here the CDR3 DNA reads TGTGCCAGCAGTTCCGACAGTTACTATGGCTACACCTTC.

The rearrangement links TRBV7-2 to TRBJ2-5; 10 bases are shared with TRBD1. The CDR3 sequence is 13 residues long. J gave up 5 bases and V 8 bases, and 5 bases lay outside the gene matches. CDR1 is SGHTA and CDR2 is FQGNSA in the germline V gene. CDR3 in amino acids: CASQTGGRETQYF. The CDR3 DNA sequence: TGTGCCAGCCAGACAGGGGGCCGGGAGACCCAGTACTTC.

The rearrangement joins TRBV19 to TRBJ1-2; D gene uncertain. Per germline, CDR1 LNHDA and CDR2 SQIVND (reference sequence). V shed 2 bases and J shed 0 bases, with 19 bases lying between them. The CDR3 loop spans 18 amino acids. The CDR3: CASSIPPISGFANYGYTF. CDR3 DNA: TGTGCCAGTAGTATACCTCCGATCTCCGGTTTCGCTAACTATGGCTACACCTTC.

The rearrangement joins TRBV19 to TRBJ1-3; D unclear. The CDR3 has 13 amino acids. The V gene lost 3 bases and the J gene lost 4 bases, with 7 bases spanning the gap. Germline loops: CDR1 LNHDA, CDR2 SQIVND (reference sequence). CDR3 sequence reads: CASSIQSGNTIYF. In DNA form, the CDR3 reads TGTGCCAGTAGTATCCAGTCCGGAAACACCATATATTTT.

The chain has TRBV2 and TRBJ2-1; the match to TRBD2 covers 11 bases. V shed 5 bases and J 2 bases; nucleotides not matched to a gene: 2. Germline V gene data show CDR1 as SNHLY and CDR2 as FYNNEI. The CDR3 sequence is 15 residues long. As DNA, the CDR3 is TGTGCCAGCAGTTTGACTAGCGGGACCTACAATGAGCAGTTCTTC. Protein sequence: CASSLTSGTYNEQFF. The full variable domain, its missing parts supplied by reference TRBV2 and TRBJ2-1, is EPEVTQTPSHQVTQMGQEVILRCVPISNHLYFYWYRQILGQKVEFLVSFYNNEISEKSEIFDDQFSVERPDGSNFTLKIRSTKLEDSAMYFCASSLTSGTYNEQFFGPGTRLTVL.

CDR3 nucleotide sequence: TGTGCCAGCTCACCCCCCGGCGGGAATACCTACGAGCAGTACTTC. Protein product: CASSPPGGNTYEQYF. The chain carries TRBV18 and TRBJ2-7; weak D call: TRBD2 (6 bases). Germline CDR1 reads KGHSH; CDR2 reads LQKENI. V lost 3 bases to trimming and J lost 2 bases, with 14 bases between them. The CDR3 consists of 15 residues.